What follows is one T cell receptor beta chain and its context. This clonotype was seen a few times. Its cognate antigen has yet to be identified. Base qualities are not at hand, and no much larger clone is one base apart. The sample's time point label, decoded: persistent/refractory GD, antithyroid drugs over 5 years with positive TRAb. RNA was extracted from PBMCs in TRIzol for both TCR sequencing and RNA sequencing. The diagnosis of Graves' disease followed American Thyroid Association guidelines. Recruitment of patients was carried out at an endocrinology department in Xi'an, China. Each patient gave 7.5 to 10 milliliters of peripheral blood, collected in an EDTA anticoagulant tube. Ficoll Paque Plus density gradient separation was used to isolate PBMCs, and no additional T cell sorting was done. An Agilent 2100 Bioanalyzer and agarose gel were used to assess RNA quality, and a NanoDrop 2000 was used to measure RNA concentration.

The data derive from a study of regulatory T cells in long-lasting Graves disease (dated by TCRdb to about 2021). Study-level background: Persistent Graves' disease was defined as persistently positive TSH receptor autoantibodies together with antithyroid drug treatment for over 5 years. Persistent Graves' disease patients were compared with newly diagnosed Graves' disease patients by peripheral blood TCR sequencing and RNA sequencing. The study took place in China and was registered as a clinical trial. A total of around 35 samples underwent TCR sequencing, from around 13 patients with persistent Graves' disease and some 20 patients with newly diagnosed Graves' disease. Persistent Graves' disease patients in the clinical cohort had taken antithyroid drugs for 8 to 12 years on average. Beyond this particular receptor, the publication reports: Compared with newly diagnosed patients, patients with persistent Graves' disease had lower TCR Shannon entropy and fewer highly expanded clones, which suggests clonal expansion. Persistent disease showed preferential use of TRBV28, TRBJ1-2 and TRBJ2-5, whereas newly diagnosed disease favored TRBV20-1 and TRBJ2-1. Because the primary lesion, thyroid tissue, could not be accessed, the study looked at peripheral blood alone. More public clonotypes were shared among persistent patients (around 2,600) than among newly diagnosed patients (966). The authors acknowledged the small sample size as a limitation that may reduce accuracy. Sequencing and analysis were limited to the TCR beta chain.

Libraries were built with multiplex PCR. Reads for this sample came from an Illumina HiSeq 4000. CDR3 regions were amplified by Arm-PCR with iRepertoire HTBI primers to construct TCR beta libraries. PCR products were gel purified before sequencing. The original pipeline was this. A total of fewer than 70 TRBV and more than twelve TRBJ segments were identified across samples and were used for gene usage analysis of CDR3 amino acid clonotypes. COPE and FqMerger were used to merge filtered high-quality paired reads into contigs. Contigs were aligned with BLAST to IMGT TRBV, TRBD and TRBJ reference genes, and CDR3 was defined per IMGT. Any clonotype with a frequency above 0.1% was classified as a highly expanded clone. Shannon entropy was used to measure repertoire diversity, and the Gini coefficient was used to measure V-J evenness. A clonotype found in more than one individual was treated as public. TCRdb reanalyzed the raw reads on its own, using fastp at Q25 for trimming and MiXCR for clone calling, and kept in-frame beta chains. For every CDR3 protein sequence, its rows merge into one entry that carries the most common genes and DNA. The V and J calls come from TCRdb's annotation, not from the publication. This sample lists hundreds of thousands of distinct CDR3 sequences; about 21% were detected once. The top ten clonotypes cover roughly an eighth of the sample.

V gives up 1 base and J gives up 0 bases, and the segment between their germline ends measures 17 bases. From a lookup of the germline V gene, CDR1 and CDR2 are SGHAT and FQNNGV. The CDR3 holds 18 amino acids from the cysteine to the phenylalanine. Only the CDR3 DNA is retained, 54 bases long and in frame from the first base. Specimen: peripheral blood mononuclear cells (PBMCs), collected when the disease was refractory, from a patient treated with antithyroid drugs. This sequence uses TRBV11-2 and TRBJ2-3, with the D gene tentatively TRBD1 or TRBD2, based on 5 matching bases in each. This clonotype originated in a female donor with Graves disease. DNA sequence: TGTGCCAGCAGCTTAGCCAGGGAGAGGTCACCTAGCACAGATACGCAGTATTTT. This encodes CASSLARERSPSTDTQYF.